This T cell receptor (beta chain) originates from a study of T cells in Graves' hyperthyroidism and ophthalmopathy. V gave up 7 bases and J gave up 3 bases; unmatched junction bases: 7. CDR1 is ENHRY and CDR2 is SYGVKD in the germline V gene. The CDR3 consists of 15 residues. Researchers took RNA transcripts and amplified the TCR beta CDR3 regions from them. Using the HTBI primer set, a first-round RT-PCR was run on the TCR CDR3. MiXCR, run by TCRdb on the multiplex PCR reads, gives a single entry per CDR3 protein. The sample lists 300,000 to 400,000 distinct CDR3 sequences; around 20% were seen once.

The sample comprised blood. V is TRBV10-3 and J is TRBJ2-2; 8 positions agree with TRBD1. The TCR was taken from a woman aged 50 to 60 with Graves' hyperthyroidism. The CDR3 reads CAIKGQGVDTGELFF. CDR3 coding DNA: TGTGCCATCAAAGGACAGGGCGTGGACACCGGGGAGCTGTTTTTT.